The 6 T cell receptor beta chains below all came from one sample that was sequenced in a study of CD8 T cells in Susac syndrome. Roughly 0.5 to 1 ug RNA was reverse transcribed with random hexamers. Each CDR3 protein gets one entry after TCRdb re-called the immunoSEQ multiplex PCR reads with MiXCR. The data contain around 300,000 distinct CDR3 sequences, 89% of them singletons. Specimen: CD8+ T cells from PBMCs. The receptors come from a human donor with multiple sclerosis.

This clonotype occurred a few times. This chain joins TRBV12-3 or TRBV12-4 and TRBJ2-3, with D unclear. Trimming pared 1 base from V and 2 bases from J, leaving 4 bases between. This CDR3 comprises 13 residues. The CDR3 loop is CASSLGDTDTQYF. CDR3 DNA sequence: TGTGCCAGCAGTTTAGGTGACACAGATACGCAGTATTTT.

The V and J genes are TRBV2 and TRBJ2-4; D is undetermined. Per the germline V gene, CDR1 is SNHLY and CDR2 is FYNNEI. The V and J ends lost 7 bases and 5 bases respectively, with 12 bases between them. The CDR3 is 13 residues long. CDR3 residues: CASTGVGENIQYF. CDR3 in DNA: TGTGCCAGCACCGGCGTTGGAGAAAACATTCAGTACTTC.

The V call is TRBV30, the J call TRBJ2-3, with D possibly TRBD2 on 5 matching bases. CDR1 GTSNPN and CDR2 SVGIG come from the germline V gene (reference sequence). Trimming left V 4 bases short and J 3 bases short, with 14 bases between. The CDR3 runs to 14 residues. The CDR3 DNA sequence: TGTGCCTGGAACGAGGGAGTTGTTACAGATACGCAGTATTTT. As protein: CAWNEGVVTDTQYF.

V usage is TRBV6-5 and J usage is TRBJ1-2, with D possibly being TRBD1 (5 bases). V was trimmed by 7 bases and J by 1 base, leaving 16 bases between them. The CDR3 has 15 amino acids. Looked up from germline, CDR1 is MNHEY and CDR2 is SVGAGI. The CDR3 here is CASTLQEGVNYGYTF. The CDR3 nucleotides read TGTGCCAGCACCCTACAGGAGGGAGTTAACTATGGCTACACCTTC.

The chain couples TRBV7-9 to TRBJ2-5, with TRBD1 as a possible D gene (5 bases). CDR1 is SEHNR and CDR2 is FQNEAQ in the germline V gene (reference sequence). Deletions cut 1 base from V and 4 bases from J, with 7 bases between. The CDR3 totals 13 residues. The CDR3 DNA is TGTGCCAGCAGCTTAGAGGGGTTAGAGACCCAGTACTTC. It translates to CASSLEGLETQYF. Supplemented by reference TRBV7-9 and TRBJ2-5, the full variable domain reads DTGVSQNPRHKITKRGQNVTFRCDPISEHNRLYWYRQTLGQGPEFLTYFQNEAQLEKSRLLSDRFSAERPKGSFSTLEIQRTEQGDSAMYLCASSLEGLETQYFGPGTRLLVL.

The chain recombines TRBV6-5 with TRBJ2-3; 7 bases agree with TRBD2. CDR3 size: 18 residues. V lost 0 bases, J lost 3 bases, and 12 bases stayed unmatched. Germline CDR1 is MNHEY and CDR2 is SVGAGI. The CDR3 DNA reads as TGTGCCAGCAGTTACTCAGCAGGTGGCCTAGCGGTGACAGATACGCAGTATTTT. Protein product: CASSYSAGGLAVTDTQYF.